The 8 T cell receptor beta chains in this list originate from one sample, sequenced in a study of identical twins. TCRdb recomputed calls from the 5' RACE reads with MiXCR, one row per CDR3 protein. This sample yields 1.5 million to 2 million distinct CDR3 sequences, of which 32% are seen a single time; over 0.25% belongs to the top ten. Sequences were obtained from cord blood. The receptors come from a newborn girl in good health.

V gene TRBV7-9 combines with J gene TRBJ2-3; TRBD1 aligns across 7 bases. This CDR3 is 12 amino acids long. The trim removed 4 bases at V and 11 bases at J, leaving 6 bases unmatched. Germline loops: CDR1 SEHNR, CDR2 FQNEAQ (reference sequence). In nucleotides, the CDR3 is TGTGCCAGCAGCTCGACAGGGCAAGGGCAGTATTTT. It encodes CASSSTGQGQYF.

The chain couples TRBV6-2 or TRBV6-3 to TRBJ1-6, with D hard to call. Looked up from germline, CDR1 is MNHEY and CDR2 is SVGEGT. There are 14 residues in the CDR3. V lost 2 bases and J lost 7, with 9 bases in between. CDR3 DNA sequence: TGTGCCAGCAGTTACAGGATGCGGAATTCACCCCTCCACTTT. Translated: CASSYRMRNSPLHF.

The chain recombines TRBV6-1 with TRBJ2-7; D is perhaps TRBD2 (6 bases). This CDR3 has 15 amino acids. Germline CDR1 and CDR2: MNHNS and SASEGT. Deletions cut 7 bases from V and 5 bases from J, with 21 bases between. The CDR3 is CASILKSSGRNEQYF. DNA of the CDR3: TGTGCCAGCATTCTTAAGTCGTCGGGGAGGAACGAGCAGTACTTC.

The J gene is TRBJ2-1, the V gene TRBV12-3 or TRBV12-4; 11 bases are a match to TRBD2. The assigned J gene may be wrong: the sequence end matches TRBJ2-7 better. This CDR3 comprises 16 residues. CDR3 sequence (DNA): TGTGCCAGCAGTCCACTAGCGGGAGAGACCTACAATGAGCAGTACTTC. Its translation: CASSPLAGETYNEQYF.

Many counts were recorded for this clonotype. The chain combines TRBV4-1 with TRBJ1-2; tentative D call: TRBD1 (5 bases). V was cut by 1 base and J by 5 bases, with 8 bases left in between. From germline, CDR1 is MGHRA and CDR2 YSYEKL. The CDR3 contains 13 residues. This CDR3 is CASSQGGRYGYTF. The CDR3 DNA sequence: TGCGCCAGCAGCCAAGGGGGCCGGTATGGCTACACCTTC.

This rearrangement joins TRBV12-3 or TRBV12-4 to TRBJ2-7; possibly TRBD1 for D (6 bases). V lost 5 bases and J lost 6, with 14 bases in between. This CDR3 spans 13 amino acids. CDR3 region: CASSGLKGVEQYF. CDR3 nucleotide sequence: TGTGCCAGCAGTGGGCTGAAGGGGGTCGAGCAGTACTTC.

The chain joins TRBV2 to TRBJ2-1; D is perhaps TRBD1 (6 bases). The germline CDR1 and CDR2 sequences are SNHLY and FYNNEI. This CDR3 has 16 amino acids. Trimming removed 9 bases from V and 0 bases from J, with 18 bases in between. CDR3 nucleotide sequence: TGTGCCAGATCCTTAACACAGGGACCCTCCTACAATGAGCAGTTCTTC. This gives the protein CARSLTQGPSYNEQFF.

The rearrangement joins TRBV10-3 to TRBJ1-5; 7 bases fit TRBD1. Germline CDR1 ENHRY, CDR2 SYGVKD. The CDR3 spans 14 residues. Trimming removed 2 bases from V and 7 bases from J; junction bases left unmatched: 5. CDR3 bases: TGTGCCATCAGTGAGGGGACAGCCCTACAGCCCCAGCATTTT. Translation gives CAISEGTALQPQHF.